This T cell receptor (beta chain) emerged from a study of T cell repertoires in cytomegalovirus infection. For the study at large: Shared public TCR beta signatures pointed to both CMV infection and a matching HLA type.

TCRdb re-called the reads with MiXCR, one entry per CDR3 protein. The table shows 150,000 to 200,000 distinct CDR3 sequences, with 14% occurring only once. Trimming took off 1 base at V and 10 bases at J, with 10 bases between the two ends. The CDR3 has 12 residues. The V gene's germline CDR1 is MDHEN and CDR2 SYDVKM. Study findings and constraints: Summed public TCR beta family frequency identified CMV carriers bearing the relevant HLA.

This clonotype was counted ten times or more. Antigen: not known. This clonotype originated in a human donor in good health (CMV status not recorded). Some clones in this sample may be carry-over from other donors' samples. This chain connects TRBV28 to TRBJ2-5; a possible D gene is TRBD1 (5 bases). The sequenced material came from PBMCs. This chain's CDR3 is CASSLSLRGQYF. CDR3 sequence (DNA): TGTGCCAGCAGTTTATCGTTAAGGGGCCAGTACTTC.